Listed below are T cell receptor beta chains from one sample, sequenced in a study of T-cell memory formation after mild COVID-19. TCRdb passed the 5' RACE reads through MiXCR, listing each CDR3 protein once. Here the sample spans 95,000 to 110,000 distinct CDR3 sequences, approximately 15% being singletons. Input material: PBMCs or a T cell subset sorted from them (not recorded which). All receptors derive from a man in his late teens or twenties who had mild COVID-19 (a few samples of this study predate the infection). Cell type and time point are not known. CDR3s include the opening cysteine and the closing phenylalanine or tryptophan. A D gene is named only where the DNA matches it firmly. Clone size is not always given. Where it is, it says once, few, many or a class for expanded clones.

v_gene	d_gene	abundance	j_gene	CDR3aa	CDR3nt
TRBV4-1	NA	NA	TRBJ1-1	CASSHEQGLNTEAFF	TGCGCCAGCAGCCACGAACAGGGTCTGAACACTGAAGCTTTCTTT
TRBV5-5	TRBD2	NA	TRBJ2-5	CASGGLAASETQYF	TGTGCCAGCGGAGGACTAGCGGCTTCAGAGACCCAGTACTTC
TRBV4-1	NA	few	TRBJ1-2	CASSQEGYLDYGYTF	TGCGCCAGCAGCCAAGAAGGGTATTTAGACTATGGCTACACCTTC
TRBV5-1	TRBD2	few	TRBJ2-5	CASSLRTSGLQETQYF	TGCGCCAGCAGCCTCCGGACTAGCGGGCTACAAGAGACCCAGTACTTC
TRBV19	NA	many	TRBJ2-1	CASSRGVGDEQFF	TGTGCCAGTAGTCGTGGGGTAGGGGACGAGCAGTTCTTC
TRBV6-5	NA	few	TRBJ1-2	CASSFSLLYGYTF	TGTGCCAGCAGTTTCAGCCTTCTCTATGGCTACACCTTC
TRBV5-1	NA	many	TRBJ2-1	CASSPRGSYNEQFF	TGCGCCAGCAGCCCGAGGGGGTCCTACAATGAGCAGTTCTTC
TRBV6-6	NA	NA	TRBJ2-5	CASSYARYFVTQYF	TGTGCCAGCAGTTACGCTAGGTATTTTGTGACCCAGTACTTC
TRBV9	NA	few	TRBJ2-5	CASSLLDGQETQYF	TGTGCCAGCAGCCTACTAGACGGGCAAGAGACCCAGTACTTC
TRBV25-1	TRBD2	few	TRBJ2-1	CASSTGGYNEQFF	TGTGCCAGCAGTACGGGGGGATACAATGAGCAGTTCTTC
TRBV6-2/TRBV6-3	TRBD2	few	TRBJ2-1	CASSWWSGGADEQFF	TGTGCCAGCAGTTGGTGGAGCGGGGGGGCCGATGAGCAGTTCTTC
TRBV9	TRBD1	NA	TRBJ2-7	CASSAPGQGDYEQYF	TGTGCCAGCAGCGCACCGGGACAGGGGGACTACGAGCAGTACTTC
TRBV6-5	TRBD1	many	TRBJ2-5	CASKPGQGLSQETQYF	TGTGCCAGCAAACCGGGACAGGGGCTATCCCAAGAGACCCAGTACTTC
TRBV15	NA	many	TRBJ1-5	CATSRAPSGGQPQHF	TGTGCCACCAGCCGAGCTCCTAGTGGGGGTCAGCCCCAGCATTTT
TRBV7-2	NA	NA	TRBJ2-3	CASSLARVTGGLTDTQYF	TGTGCCAGCAGCTTAGCGCGGGTAACGGGGGGCCTCACAGATACGCAGTATTTT
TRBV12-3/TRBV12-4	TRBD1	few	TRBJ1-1	CASSPDRAGTEAFF	TGTGCCAGCAGCCCGGACAGGGCGGGCACTGAAGCTTTCTTT
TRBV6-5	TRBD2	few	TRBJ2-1	CASSYSASGGFLNEQFF	TGTGCCAGCAGTTACTCGGCCAGCGGGGGGTTCCTCAATGAGCAGTTCTTC
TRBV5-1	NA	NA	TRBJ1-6	CASSMDLYNSPLHF	TGCGCCAGCAGTATGGACCTTTATAATTCACCCCTCCACTTT
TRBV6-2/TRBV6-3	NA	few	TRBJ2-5	CASSYSRIDGTQHF	TGTGCCAGCAGTTACTCGCGAATCGACGGGACCCAGCACTTC
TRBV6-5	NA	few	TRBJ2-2	CATTRGSNTGELFF	TGTGCCACTACTCGGGGGTCGAACACCGGGGAGCTGTTTTTT
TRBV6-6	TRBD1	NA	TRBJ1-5	CASSSTGANQPQHF	TGTGCCAGCAGTTCGACAGGGGCCAATCAGCCCCAGCATTTT
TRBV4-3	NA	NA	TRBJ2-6	CASSQDISSGANVLTF	TGCGCCAGCAGCCAAGATATAAGCTCTGGGGCCAACGTCCTGACTTTC
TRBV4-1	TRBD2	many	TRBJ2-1	CASAAGTRTSGGLDEQFF	TGCGCCAGCGCCGCCGGGACAAGGACTAGCGGGGGGCTGGATGAGCAGTTCTTC
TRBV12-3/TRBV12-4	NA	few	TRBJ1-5	CASSLGWVSQPQHF	TGTGCCAGCAGTTTAGGGTGGGTCAGCCAGCCCCAGCATTTT
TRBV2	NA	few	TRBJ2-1	CASNTHNEQFF	TGTGCCAGCAATACCCACAATGAGCAGTTCTTC
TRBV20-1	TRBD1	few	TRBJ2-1	CSARDRQGGYNEQFF	TGCAGTGCTAGAGATCGACAGGGGGGCTACAATGAGCAGTTCTTC
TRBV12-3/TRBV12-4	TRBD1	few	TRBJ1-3	CASSGTVSGNTIYF	TGTGCCAGCAGTGGGACAGTCTCTGGAAACACCATATATTTT
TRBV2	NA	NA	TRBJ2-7	CASSDGTLYEQYF	TGTGCCAGCAGTGACGGCACGTTATACGAGCAGTACTTC